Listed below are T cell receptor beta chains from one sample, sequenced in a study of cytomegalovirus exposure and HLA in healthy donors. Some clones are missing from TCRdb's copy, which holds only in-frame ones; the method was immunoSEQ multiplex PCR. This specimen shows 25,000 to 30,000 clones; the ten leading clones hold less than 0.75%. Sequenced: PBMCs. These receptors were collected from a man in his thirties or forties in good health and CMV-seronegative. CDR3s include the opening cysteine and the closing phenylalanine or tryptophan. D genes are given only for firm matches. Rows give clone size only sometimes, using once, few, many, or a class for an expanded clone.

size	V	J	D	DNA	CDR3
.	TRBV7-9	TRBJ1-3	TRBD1	TGTGCCAGCAGCAGGCCCGGGACAGGGGTTAACACCATATATTTT	CASSRPGTGVNTIYF
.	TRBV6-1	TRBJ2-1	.	TGTGCCAGTGACTCGGGGATTGCCTACAATGAGCAGTTCTTC	CASDSGIAYNEQFF
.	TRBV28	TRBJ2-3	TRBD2	TGTGCCAGCAACGGACCTAGCGGGAGCCTTGATACGCAGTATTTT	CASNGPSGSLDTQYF
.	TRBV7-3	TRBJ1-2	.	TGTGCCAGCAGCTTAACGCCCCGGGAGGGCTACACCTTC	CASSLTPREGYTF
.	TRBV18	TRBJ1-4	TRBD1	TGTGCCAGCTCACCCCAAGGGACAGGGGGCGGAAAACTGTTTTTT	CASSPQGTGGGKLFF
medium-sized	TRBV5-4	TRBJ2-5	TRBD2	TGTGCCAGCAGCTTCTCACTAGCGGGGGCGGAGACCCAGTACTTC	CASSFSLAGAETQYF
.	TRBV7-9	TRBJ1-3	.	TGTGCCAGCAGCTTTTACTCTGGAAACACCATATATTTT	CASSFYSGNTIYF
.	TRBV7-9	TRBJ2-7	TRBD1	TGTGCCAGCAGCTTAGGACAGGGCCTTTTCGAGCAGTACTTC	CASSLGQGLFEQYF
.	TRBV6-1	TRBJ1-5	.	TGTGCCAGCAGTGAAGTGGGGGCAGCGCAGCCCCAGCATTTT	CASSEVGAAQPQHF
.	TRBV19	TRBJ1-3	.	TGTGCCAGTAGTATCAACAGGGACTCTGGAAACACCATATATTTT	CASSINRDSGNTIYF
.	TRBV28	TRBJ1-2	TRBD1	TGTGCCAGCAACATCGACAGGGGCTATGGCTACACCTTC	CASNIDRGYGYTF
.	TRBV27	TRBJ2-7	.	TGTGCCAGCACCAGGCGGGGCTCCTACGAGCAGTACTTC	CASTRRGSYEQYF
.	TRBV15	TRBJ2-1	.	TGTGCCACCAGCACCCACGGTACTAGCTCCTACAATGAGCAGTTCTTC	CATSTHGTSSYNEQFF
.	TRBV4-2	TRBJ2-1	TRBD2	TGTGCCAGCAGCCAAGATCCGAGCGGGGGGGCTCCGAATGAGCAGTTCTTC	CASSQDPSGGAPNEQFF
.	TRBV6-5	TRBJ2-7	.	TGTGCCAGCAGGCCGAAACCTAGCTCCTACGAGCAGTACTTC	CASRPKPSSYEQYF
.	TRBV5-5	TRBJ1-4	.	TGTGCCAGCAGCTGGGGGGGTCCGGAAGAAAAACTGTTTTTT	CASSWGGPEEKLFF
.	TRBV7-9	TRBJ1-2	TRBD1	TGTGCCAGCAGCTCCGGACAGGGAAGCACCTTC	CASSSGQGSTF
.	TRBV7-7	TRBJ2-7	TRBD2	TGTGCTAGCAGCTTAGCGGGTAGCGGGGCTACCTACGAGCAGTACTTC	CASSLAGSGATYEQYF
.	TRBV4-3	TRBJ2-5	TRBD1	TGCGCCAGCAGCCAGGTAACGGGACAGGAGACCCAGTACTTC	CASSQVTGQETQYF
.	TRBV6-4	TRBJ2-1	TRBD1	TGTGCCAGCAGTGAGTTGACAGGGGCGGGTGAGCAGTTCTTC	CASSELTGAGEQFF
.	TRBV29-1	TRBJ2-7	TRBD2	TGCAGCTTTGGGACTAGCGGGAGGGCGAAGCAGTACTTC	CSFGTSGRAKQYF
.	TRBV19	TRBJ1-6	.	TGTGCCAGTAGTATCGGCGCAGAGGGTTCACCCCTCCACTTT	CASSIGAEGSPLHF
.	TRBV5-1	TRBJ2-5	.	TGCGCCAGCAGCTCCGGGAGTGGAGGGGAGACCCAGTACTTC	CASSSGSGGETQYF